Below, 8 T cell receptor beta chains from the same sample are listed, as sequenced in a study of naive and memory T cell subsets. The beta constant-region primer was an equimolar mix of two oligonucleotides covering TRBC1 and TRBC2. Nested alpha and beta constant-region primers with the SP2 primer drove four PCR rounds on ligated cDNA. TCRdb ran MiXCR on the UMI-ligation and nested PCR reads and lists one entry per CDR3 protein. This sample has just over 80,000 distinct CDR3 sequences, with roughly 9.2% found just once. The sequenced sample consisted of naive CD8+ T cells from blood. The receptors were sampled from a human donor in good health.

This clonotype came up a few times. J is TRBJ2-5 and V is TRBV12-3 or TRBV12-4; TRBD2 matches 10 bases. The CDR3 is made up of 17 amino acids. The V and J ends lost 5 bases and 4 bases, in that order; junction bases with no gene match: 13. Written as DNA, the CDR3 is TGTGCCAGCAGTCCCGTCGGGCCTAGCGGGAGAGGAGAGACCCAGTACTTC. The encoded protein is CASSPVGPSGRGETQYF.

Ten or more counts support this clonotype. The genes are TRBV20-1 and TRBJ1-5, with a weak D call TRBD1 (5 bases). Germline-derived CDR1 and CDR2 are DFQATT and SNEGSKA (reference sequence). V lost 0 bases and J lost 6, with 15 bases in between. The CDR3 has 15 amino acids. For the CDR3, the DNA is TGCAGTGCTAGAGATCGAGGGGAATACGGTCAGCCCCAGCATTTT. Its translation is CSARDRGEYGQPQHF.

This clonotype has more than one count but fewer than ten. The V and J genes are TRBV13 and TRBJ2-1; possibly TRBD1 or TRBD2 for D (5 bases each). The V end lost 5 bases, the J end lost 2 bases, and 13 bases lay between the germline ends. The CDR3 extends over 15 amino acids. CDR1 is PRHDT and CDR2 is FYEKMQ in the germline V gene (reference sequence). For the CDR3, the DNA is TGTGCCAGCAGCCTGGGACCGGGTACCTACAATGAGCAGTTCTTC. Protein: CASSLGPGTYNEQFF.

The rearrangement joins TRBV7-3 to TRBJ1-6; D not resolved. The germline CDR1 and CDR2 sequences are SGHTA and FQGTGA. V lost 3 bases, J lost 6 bases, and 9 bases lay in between. There are 14 residues in the CDR3. In DNA, the CDR3 is TGTGCCAGCAGCTTTGGGCATCCTAATTCACCCCTCCACTTT. Protein sequence: CASSFGHPNSPLHF. Drawing the rest from reference TRBV7-3 and TRBJ1-6, the complete variable domain is GAGVSQTPSNKVTEKGKYVELRCDPISGHTALYWYRQSLGQGPEFLIYFQGTGAADDSGLPNDRFFAVRPEGSVSTLKIQRTERGDSAVYLCASSFGHPNSPLHFGNGTRLTVT.

The sample holds many counts of this clonotype. The V gene is TRBV12-3 or TRBV12-4, the J gene TRBJ1-5, with a possible D match to TRBD1 (5 bases). This CDR3 has 14 amino acids. V was cut by 6 bases and J by 5 bases, with 14 bases left in between. CDR3 DNA sequence: TGTGCCAGCAGCGGCCCCCAGGGAGATCAGCCCCAGCATTTT. Its translation: CASSGPQGDQPQHF.

Ten or more counts support this clonotype. V is TRBV27 and J is TRBJ1-5; 8 nucleotides agree with TRBD1. CDR1 and CDR2 (germline): MNHEY, SMNVEV (reference sequence). The CDR3 is 13 amino acids. Unmatched junction bases numbered 7, after V lost 6 bases and J lost 9 bases. The CDR3: CASSAGTGTPQHF. The CDR3 nucleotides are TGTGCCAGCAGCGCCGGGACAGGCACGCCCCAGCATTTT.

This clonotype has at least ten counts. V gene TRBV12-5 combines with J gene TRBJ1-1; D uncertain. The CDR3 is 13 amino acids. Germline V gene data show CDR1 as LGHNT and CDR2 as FRNRAP. The V gene lost 3 bases and the J gene lost 2 bases, with 7 bases spanning the gap. CDR3 coding DNA: TGTGCTAGTGGTTTCGGGATAAACACTGAAGCTTTCTTT. Encoded protein: CASGFGINTEAFF. Looking up the rest from reference TRBV12-5 and TRBJ1-1 gives the full variable domain: DARVTQTPRHKVTEMGQEVTMRCQPILGHNTVFWYRQTMMQGLELLAYFRNRAPLDDSGMPKDRFSAEMPDATLATLKIQPSEPRDSAVYFCASGFGINTEAFFGQGTRLTVV.

V and J are TRBV12-3 or TRBV12-4 and TRBJ2-7; D is unresolved. The CDR3 loop spans 15 amino acids. Deletions cut 4 bases from V and 4 bases from J, with 17 bases between. The CDR3 nucleotides are TGTGCCAGCAGTTACCGCCCGGAGACCCATTACGAGCAGTACTTC. Its translation is CASSYRPETHYEQYF.